In this sample, the clone carrying this TCR beta chain turned up a few times. Samples underwent the assay at deep level. The quantity of DNA used in unsorted PBMC replicate PCRs was approximately 270 ng, corresponding to 30,000 or so T cell genomes. Using immunoSEQ multiplex PCR, the repertoire was profiled, and TCRdb retains in-frame clones only, with some absent. This repertoire shows about 560,000 clones, around 76% found once; its top ten account for around 12%. Per the germline V gene, CDR1 is SGHDN and CDR2 is FVKESK. This CDR3 has 15 residues. With V trimmed by 4 bases and J by 1 base, 4 bases remained unmatched. The data stem from a study of shared clonotypes between healthy human individuals. In the study overall: A couple of female and a few male donors aged 18 to 49 were enrolled.

Sequencing input: PBMCs. The genes are TRBV14 and TRBJ2-1, with 7 bases lining up with TRBD2. The TCR was taken from a woman aged 40-49 years in good health. Some clones in this sample may be carry-over from other donors' samples. In DNA form, the CDR3 reads TGTGCCAGCAGCCGGCGGGAGTGGTCCTACAATGAGCAGTTCTTC. It is translated as CASSRREWSYNEQFF.